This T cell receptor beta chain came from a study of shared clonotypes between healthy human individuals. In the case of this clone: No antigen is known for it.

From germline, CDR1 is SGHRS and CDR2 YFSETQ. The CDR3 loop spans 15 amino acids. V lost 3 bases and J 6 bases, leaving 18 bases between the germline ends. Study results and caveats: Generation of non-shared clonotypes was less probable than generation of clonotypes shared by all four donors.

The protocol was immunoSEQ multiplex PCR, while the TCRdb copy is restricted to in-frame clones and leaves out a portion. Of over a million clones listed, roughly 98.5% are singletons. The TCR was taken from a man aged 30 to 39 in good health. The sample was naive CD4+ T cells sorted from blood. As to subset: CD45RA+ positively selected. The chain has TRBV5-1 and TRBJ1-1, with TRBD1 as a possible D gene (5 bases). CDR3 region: CASSSVGRGLPEAFF. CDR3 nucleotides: TGCGCCAGCAGCTCCGTTGGGAGGGGTCTCCCTGAAGCTTTCTTT. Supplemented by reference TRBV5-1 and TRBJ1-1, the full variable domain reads KAGVTQTPRYLIKTRGQQVTLSCSPISGHRSVSWYQQTPGQGLQFLFEYFSETQRNKGNFPGRFSGRQFSNSRSEMNVSTLELGDSALYLCASSSVGRGLPEAFFGQGTRLTVV.